One and the same sample provided the 28 T cell receptor beta chains below, sequenced in a study of blood T cell repertoires in COVID-19. Using immunoSEQ multiplex PCR, the repertoire was profiled, and TCRdb retains in-frame clones only, with some absent. Of more than 150,000 clones in the sample, 80% to 90% were seen once. Sequencing was performed on peripheral blood. These receptors all come from a woman aged 80 or older with COVID-19, enrolled during active disease.

The CDR3 coding sequence is TGTGCCATCGCCCCTCCGATCCAGGGGGCCCATAGGGGAGACTACACCTTC. Protein product: CAIAPPIQGAHRGDYTF. This chain uses TRBV10-3 with TRBJ1-2, with 8 nucleotides matching TRBD1. V shed 8 bases, J shed 10 bases, and the junction held 24 bases outside the gene matches. This CDR3 has 17 residues. CDR1 and CDR2 from the germline V gene are ENHRY and SYGVKD.

The chain joins TRBV7-2 to TRBJ2-3, with D tentatively TRBD2 (6 bases). Germline V gene lookup returns CDR1 SGHTA and CDR2 FQGNSA. The CDR3 is 15 residues long. Trimming removed 2 bases at V and 1 base at J, with 10 bases between. The CDR3 sequence: CASSLLRGRTDTQYF. CDR3 DNA sequence: TGTGCCAGCAGCTTATTGCGGGGACGCACAGATACGCAGTATTTT.

This clone occurred a few times. The identical CDR3 is also encoded by other nucleotide sequences in the sample. This chain connects TRBV6-5 to TRBJ2-1, with 8 positions matching TRBD2. Germline V gives CDR1 MNHEY, CDR2 SVGAGI. The CDR3 loop spans 13 amino acids. V shed 8 bases, J shed 7 bases, and the junction held 7 bases outside the gene matches. The CDR3 loop reads CASYKSGRNEQFF. The CDR3 DNA sequence: TGTGCCAGCTATAAGAGCGGGAGAAATGAGCAGTTCTTC.

The sample holds many counts of this clone. The V call is TRBV6-5, the J call TRBJ2-1; the D gene is possibly TRBD1 (5 bases). With 6 bases removed from V and 4 bases from J, the gap between germline ends came to 10 bases. The CDR3 covers 13 residues. The germline gives CDR1 MNHEY, CDR2 SVGAGI. The CDR3 DNA reads TGTGCCAGCAGAAAAGACAGTTACAATGAGCAGTTCTTC. Amino acid sequence: CASRKDSYNEQFF.

This chain uses TRBV11-2 with TRBJ2-7; TRBD2 agrees at 12 bases. CDR1 is SGHAT, CDR2 FQNNGV, per germline. V lost 0 bases to trimming and J lost 5 bases; unmatched junction nucleotides: 5. The CDR3 length is 16 residues. In DNA form, the CDR3 reads TGTGCCAGCAGCTTAGATCCGGCTAGCGGGGGGGACGAGCAGTACTTC. Its translation is CASSLDPASGGDEQYF.

V is TRBV5-6 and J is TRBJ1-2; 8 nucleotides match TRBD1. Unmatched junction bases numbered 5, after V lost 4 bases and J lost 9 bases. Germline V gene lookup returns CDR1 SGHDT and CDR2 YYEEEE. The CDR3 is made up of 12 amino acids. The CDR3 sequence is CASSLTGDSYTF. CDR3 sequence (DNA): TGTGCCAGCAGCCTGACAGGGGATAGCTACACCTTC. The whole variable domain, remainder taken from reference TRBV5-6 and TRBJ1-2, is DAGVTQSPTHLIKTRGQQVTLRCSPKSGHDTVSWYQQALGQGPQFIFQYYEEEERQRGNFPDRFSGHQFPNYSSELNVNALLLGDSALYLCASSLTGDSYTFGSGTRLTVV.

CDR3: CAISYRGENTEAFF. In DNA form, the CDR3 reads TGTGCCATCAGTTACAGGGGTGAGAACACTGAAGCTTTCTTT. The chain combines TRBV10-3 with TRBJ1-1, with 7 bases lining up with TRBD1. CDR3 length equals 14 residues. Germline assignment: CDR1 ENHRY and CDR2 SYGVKD. V trimming: 5 bases; J trimming: 1 base; junction bases outside the gene matches: 4.

V is TRBV20-1 and J is TRBJ2-1, with TRBD2 identical over 7 bases. This CDR3 is 11 amino acids long. Germline loops: CDR1 DFQATT, CDR2 SNEGSKA (reference sequence). J gave up 4 bases and V 7 bases, and 1 base lay outside the gene matches. CDR3 bases: TGCAGTGAGCGGGGATACAATGAGCAGTTCTTC. Amino acids: CSERGYNEQFF.

V gene TRBV11-2 combines with J gene TRBJ2-7; 8 bases map to TRBD1. The V segment lost 5 bases and the J segment 2 bases; nucleotides outside the gene matches: 17. The CDR3 length is 18 residues. The germline V gene has CDR1 SGHAT and CDR2 FQNNGV. The CDR3 region is CASSRRTGPGGGPYEQYF. CDR3 DNA: TGTGCCAGCAGCCGCAGGACAGGGCCGGGTGGGGGACCCTACGAGCAGTACTTC. The full variable domain, with the rest looked up from reference TRBV11-2 and TRBJ2-7, is EAGVAQSPRYKIIEKRQSVAFWCNPISGHATLYWYQQILGQGPKLLIQFQNNGVVDDSQLPKDRFSAERLKGVDSTLKIQPAKLEDSAVYLCASSRRTGPGGGPYEQYFGPGTRLTVT.

The chain joins TRBV9 to TRBJ2-1; the D is unclear. Germline CDR1 and CDR2: SGDLS and YYNGEE. CDR3 length: 12 residues. V lost 3 bases, J lost 5 bases, and 6 bases lay in between. In nucleotides, the CDR3 is TGTGCCAGCAGCGCGCTAGACAATGAGCAGTTCTTC. As protein: CASSALDNEQFF.

The chain is built from TRBV9 and TRBJ2-7; D is ambiguous. Trimming stripped 4 bases from V and 2 bases from J, with 19 bases between. Germline assignment: CDR1 SGDLS and CDR2 YYNGEE. The CDR3 spans 16 residues. Written as DNA, the CDR3 is TGTGCCAGCAGCCCCCGGAGCAGTAGTGCGGCCTACGAGCAGTACTTC. It is translated as CASSPRSSSAAYEQYF.

This sequence joins TRBV11-2 and TRBJ2-7; 8 bases match TRBD2. The CDR3 loop spans 18 amino acids. V lost 3 bases, J lost 4 bases, and 17 bases stayed unmatched. Germline V gene lookup returns CDR1 SGHAT and CDR2 FQNNGV. The chain's CDR3 is CASSLGSSGPPGWYEQYF. For the CDR3, the DNA is TGTGCCAGCAGCTTGGGGTCTAGCGGGCCCCCCGGCTGGTACGAGCAGTACTTC.

V gene TRBV19 combines with J gene TRBJ1-1; D unclear. CDR1 is LNHDA and CDR2 is SQIVND in the germline V gene (reference sequence). This CDR3 has 15 amino acids. Trimming removed 1 base at V and 3 bases at J, with 12 bases between. DNA for the CDR3: TGTGCCAGTAGTATAGGAGGGCACGGGGACACTGAAGCTTTCTTT. Protein product: CASSIGGHGDTEAFF.

V and J are TRBV7-9 and TRBJ2-7; D gene ambiguous. CDR1 SEHNR and CDR2 FQNEAQ come from the germline V gene (reference sequence). This CDR3 has 15 amino acids. Between the trimmed V and J ends, which lost 1 base and 2 bases, there was a span of 12 bases. In nucleotides, the CDR3 is TGTGCCAGCAGCTTAGGTCTTGGAGAGGCCTACGAGCAGTACTTC. It encodes CASSLGLGEAYEQYF.

The CDR3 coding sequence is TGTGCCAGCAGCAAAGACAGGGGGCTAGTGACAGATACGCAGTATTTT. It encodes CASSKDRGLVTDTQYF. This chain connects TRBV7-2 to TRBJ2-3, with 10 bases aligning to TRBD1. The CDR3 loop spans 16 amino acids. Trimming took 5 bases from V and 3 from J; bases not matched to a gene: 8. Germline V gene data show CDR1 as SGHTA and CDR2 as FQGNSA.

The chain couples TRBV5-4 to TRBJ2-4; TRBD1 agrees at 8 bases. V trimming: 4 bases; J trimming: 0 bases; junction bases outside the gene matches: 0. This CDR3 is 14 amino acids long. Germline CDR1 SGHNT, CDR2 YYREEE (reference sequence). The CDR3 spells CASSGQGAKNIQYF. In DNA, the CDR3 is TGTGCCAGCAGCGGACAGGGAGCCAAAAACATTCAGTACTTC.

The chain uses TRBV7-2 and TRBJ2-7; D is perhaps TRBD1 (5 bases). This CDR3 is 14 amino acids long. Germline V gene sequence: CDR1 SGHTA, CDR2 FQGNSA. V shed 2 bases and J shed 0 bases, with 8 bases lying between them. CDR3 DNA sequence: TGTGCCAGCAGCTTATCCAGGGCCTCCTACGAGCAGTACTTC. Its protein product is CASSLSRASYEQYF.

The V and J genes are TRBV5-4 and TRBJ1-6; 7 positions match TRBD1. CDR1 and CDR2 from the germline V gene are SGHNT and YYREEE (reference sequence). This CDR3 is built from 13 residues. The J segment lost 11 bases and the V segment lost 3 bases, leaving 5 bases of the junction unmatched. CDR3 in amino acids: CASSSEQGPPLHF. The DNA for the CDR3 is TGTGCCAGCAGCTCAGAACAGGGGCCACCCCTCCACTTT.

This sequence joins TRBV23-1 and TRBJ2-7; D is unresolved. TRBV23-1 is an ORF, and what it does is uncertain. The CDR3 sequence is 18 residues long. The ends were cut back, 0 bases at V and 1 base at J, with 19 bases in the middle. CDR3 nucleotides: TGCGCCAGCAGTCAATCAGGTACAGCTCCATTCTCTTCCTACGAGCAGTACTTC. It is translated as CASSQSGTAPFSSYEQYF.

Comment on this clone: Other DNA sequences from this sample encode an identical CDR3 as well. This chain joins TRBV5-1 and TRBJ2-7; 10 positions match TRBD1. The CDR3 runs to 14 residues. The V segment lost 3 bases and the J segment 3 bases; nucleotides outside the gene matches: 3. Germline values: CDR1 SGHRS, CDR2 YFSETQ. The CDR3 sequence is CASSSGQGDYEQYF. In DNA, the CDR3 is TGCGCCAGCAGCTCCGGACAGGGGGACTACGAGCAGTACTTC. Using reference TRBV5-1 and TRBJ2-7 for the parts outside the CDR3, the full variable domain is KAGVTQTPRYLIKTRGQQVTLSCSPISGHRSVSWYQQTPGQGLQFLFEYFSETQRNKGNFPGRFSGRQFSNSRSEMNVSTLELGDSALYLCASSSGQGDYEQYFGPGTRLTVT.

The genes are TRBV6-2 or TRBV6-3 and TRBJ2-1; 8 bases fit TRBD1. The CDR3 runs 14 residues. Germline trimming cut 6 bases from V and 5 bases from J; bases unmatched to any gene: 6. CDR1 and CDR2 (germline): MNHEY, SVGEGT. The CDR3 nucleotides are TGTGCCAGCAGCGGACAGGGTAAAAACAATGAGCAGTTCTTC. This codes for CASSGQGKNNEQFF.

The rearrangement uses TRBV5-6 and TRBJ1-5; D is possibly TRBD1 (5 bases). The CDR3 length is 13 residues. V was clipped by 4 bases and J by 8 bases, with 13 bases between them. CDR1 is SGHDT and CDR2 is YYEEEE in the germline V gene. DNA for the CDR3: TGTGCCAGCAGCGACGGGGGTGCAGAGCCCCAGCATTTT. Its protein is CASSDGGAEPQHF.

The rearrangement joins TRBV15 to TRBJ2-1, with TRBD1 matching over 10 bases. Trimming took 1 base from V and 7 from J; bases not matched to a gene: 7. The germline gives CDR1 LNHNV, CDR2 YYDKDF (reference sequence). The CDR3 contains 16 residues. The CDR3 region has the DNA TGTGCCACCAGCAGAGTGTGGGGACAGGGGAAAAATGAGCAGTTCTTC. Translating it yields CATSRVWGQGKNEQFF.

J is TRBJ2-7 and V is TRBV27, with D perhaps matching TRBD2 (5 bases). The CDR3 extends over 13 amino acids. Germline values: CDR1 MNHEY, CDR2 SMNVEV (reference sequence). V lost 3 bases to trimming and J lost 3 bases, with 9 bases between them. The DNA for the CDR3 is TGTGCCAGCAGTTTGACTCGGGGCTACGAGCAGTACTTC. It encodes CASSLTRGYEQYF.

V usage is TRBV4-3 and J usage is TRBJ1-2; no definite D call. This CDR3 is built from 13 residues. V lost 0 bases and J 3 bases, leaving 5 bases between the germline ends. CDR1 is LGHNA and CDR2 is YSLEER in the germline V gene. The CDR3 spells CASSQDPDYGYTF. The DNA of the CDR3 is TGCGCCAGCAGCCAAGATCCCGACTATGGCTACACCTTC.

The rearrangement uses TRBV10-3 and TRBJ2-7; 14 positions match TRBD2. Germline CDR1 ENHRY, CDR2 SYGVKD. The CDR3 totals 15 residues. J lost 4 bases, V lost 6 bases, and 5 bases had no gene match. CDR3 in amino acids: CAISGTSGSLYEQYF. CDR3 nucleotide sequence: TGTGCCATCAGCGGGACTAGCGGGAGTCTATACGAGCAGTACTTC.

The gene calls are TRBV7-6 and TRBJ2-3, with TRBD1 matching 10 bases. This CDR3 region has 16 residues. V gave up 1 base and J gave up 5 bases; unmatched junction bases: 6. Germline V lookup: CDR1 SGHVS, CDR2 FNYEAQ. This chain's CDR3 is CASSLGQGARVDTQYF. Written as DNA, the CDR3 is TGTGCCAGCAGCTTAGGACAGGGGGCTCGGGTAGATACGCAGTATTTT. The full variable domain, completed using reference TRBV7-6 and TRBJ2-3, is GAGVSQSPRYKVTKRGQDVALRCDPISGHVSLYWYRQALGQGPEFLTYFNYEAQQDKSGLPNDRFSAERPEGSISTLTIQRTEQRDSAMYRCASSLGQGARVDTQYFGPGTRLTVL.

The rearrangement links TRBV19 to TRBJ2-2, with D unresolved. Germline V gene sequence: CDR1 LNHDA, CDR2 SQIVND (reference sequence). This CDR3 is 14 amino acids long. V lost 0 bases and J lost 4, with 6 bases in between. The CDR3 DNA reads TGTGCCAGTAGTATAGAACTCCTCACCGGGGAGCTGTTTTTT. Encoded protein: CASSIELLTGELFF.